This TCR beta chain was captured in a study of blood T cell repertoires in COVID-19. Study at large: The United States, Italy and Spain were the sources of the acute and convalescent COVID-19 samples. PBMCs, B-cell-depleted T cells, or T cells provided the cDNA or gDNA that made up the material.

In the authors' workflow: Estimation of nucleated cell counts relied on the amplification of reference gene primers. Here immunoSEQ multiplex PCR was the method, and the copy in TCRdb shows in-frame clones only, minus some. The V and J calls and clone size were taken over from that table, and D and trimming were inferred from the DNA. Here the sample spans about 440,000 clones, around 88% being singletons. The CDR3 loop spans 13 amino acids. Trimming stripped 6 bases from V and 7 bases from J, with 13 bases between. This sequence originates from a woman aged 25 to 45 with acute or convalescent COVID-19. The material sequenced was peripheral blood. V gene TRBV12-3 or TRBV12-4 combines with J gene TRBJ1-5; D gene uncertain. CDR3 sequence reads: CASRPGHTQPQHF. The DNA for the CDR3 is TGTGCCAGCAGACCGGGTCACACACAGCCCCAGCATTTT.